This TCR beta chain was sequenced in a study of early T cells in non-severe SARS-CoV-2 infection. Whole-study context: With bulk RNA from unsorted whole blood as input, sequencing yielded unpaired chains.

The TCR library protocol attached unique molecular identifiers to the individual cDNA molecules. TCRdb independently ran MiXCR on the 5' RACE reads; one entry per CDR3 protein. The table has roughly 61,000 distinct CDR3 sequences, 8.5% to 10% seen once. Overall study results and limits: Lookups in VDJdb leaned toward anti-spike CD8 responses and missed private and CD4 specificities.

V was clipped by 1 base and J by 1 base, with 7 bases between them. The V gene's germline CDR1 is DFQATT and CDR2 SNEGSKA (reference sequence). This CDR3 is 13 amino acids long. In the case of this clonotype: What it binds is not known.

The sequence was obtained from an adult who was a healthcare worker with PCR-confirmed SARS-CoV-2 infection or an uninfected control (not recorded which). V and J are TRBV20-1 and TRBJ1-1; D is ambiguous. The specimen was whole blood. CDR3 nucleotide sequence: TGCAGTGCTAGAGGGCAGAAGAACACTGAAGCTTTCTTT. Encoded protein: CSARGQKNTEAFF.